The rows below give T cell receptor beta chains drawn from one sample of a study of CD4 T cells in relation to SARS-CoV-2 and coronaviruses. TCRdb's copy holds only in-frame clones and misses some; the assay was immunoSEQ multiplex PCR. The repertoire holds tens of thousands of clones, about 94% seen once, with 0.12% to 0.15% in the top ten. The source material was naive CD4+ T cells from PBMCs. The source of these receptors is a human donor in good health. Each CDR3 is given with its conserved first and last residue. The order of the fields is V gene, J gene, D gene, clone size, CDR3 protein, CDR3 DNA. A D gene is named only where the DNA matches it firmly. Only part of the rows carry a size: once, few, many, or a class if the clone is expanded.

TRBV5-6	TRBJ2-6	.	.	CASSRGGANVLTF	TGTGCCAGCAGCCGGGGGGGGGCCAACGTCCTGACTTTC
TRBV4-2	TRBJ2-7	.	.	CASSQGPDSYEQYF	TGTGCCAGCAGCCAAGGCCCTGACAGTTACGAGCAGTACTTC
TRBV28	TRBJ1-1	TRBD1	.	CASSSGGTGIGARPEAFF	TGTGCCAGCAGTTCCGGCGGGACAGGGATTGGGGCGAGACCTGAAGCTTTCTTT
TRBV7-8	TRBJ1-2	TRBD1	.	CASSSFPGQGANNYGYTF	TGTGCCAGCAGCTCTTTCCCGGGACAGGGGGCGAATAACTATGGCTACACCTTC
TRBV19	TRBJ2-3	.	once	CASSLAGGAGRTDTQYF	TGTGCCAGTAGCCTAGCTGGGGGGGCTGGCCGCACAGATACGCAGTATTTT
TRBV25-1	TRBJ2-1	TRBD1	.	CASTSGGQGLNEQFF	TGTGCCAGCACCTCAGGGGGACAGGGGCTCAATGAGCAGTTCTTC
TRBV19	TRBJ2-5	.	once	CASSYSGTPGHEQETQYF	TGTGCCAGTAGTTATAGCGGAACCCCCGGCCACGAGCAAGAGACCCAGTACTTC
TRBV7-8	TRBJ2-7	TRBD2	.	CASSTGTSGPSGSYEQYF	TGTGCCAGCAGTACCGGGACTAGCGGGCCATCGGGCTCCTACGAGCAGTACTTC
TRBV28	TRBJ1-1	.	.	CASTPPRGAYTEAFF	TGTGCCAGCACCCCCCCAAGGGGGGCTTACACTGAAGCTTTCTTT
TRBV4-1	TRBJ2-1	.	.	CASSLVAVGEQFF	TGCGCCAGCAGCCTAGTTGCGGTCGGTGAGCAGTTCTTC
TRBV24-1	TRBJ2-3	.	.	CATSPRDTSTDTQYF	TGTGCCACCAGTCCCCGGGACACGAGCACAGATACGCAGTATTTT
TRBV6-5	TRBJ2-3	.	.	CASTTSWDTQYF	TGTGCCAGCACCACGTCATGGGATACGCAGTATTTT
TRBV5-1	TRBJ2-3	.	once	CASSAFLSSTDTQYF	TGCGCCAGCAGCGCCTTTCTATCTAGCACAGATACGCAGTATTTT
TRBV19	TRBJ2-1	.	.	CASSRGSGNYNEQFF	TGTGCCAGTAGCCGGGGGAGCGGAAATTACAATGAGCAGTTCTTC
TRBV19	TRBJ1-3	.	.	CASSSGQRGNTIYF	TGTGCCAGTAGTTCCGGACAGCGTGGAAACACCATATATTTT
TRBV5-4	TRBJ2-5	.	.	CASSLDSRIAETQYF	TGTGCCAGCAGCTTAGACTCTAGAATTGCCGAGACCCAGTACTTC
TRBV18	TRBJ2-7	TRBD2	.	CASSFSGGGDEQYF	TGTGCCAGCTCCTTTAGCGGGGGTGGTGACGAGCAGTACTTC
TRBV28	TRBJ2-7	.	.	CASKSPDGSFEQYF	TGTGCCAGCAAGTCCCCAGACGGGTCGTTTGAGCAGTACTTC
TRBV19	TRBJ1-2	.	.	CASSIMEYGYTF	TGTGCCAGTAGTATAATGGAGTACGGCTACACCTTC
TRBV1	TRBJ2-1	.	.	CTSSPPGTSSRNEQFF	TGCACCAGCAGCCCACCCGGGACTAGCAGTCGGAATGAGCAGTTCTTC
TRBV9	TRBJ2-7	.	.	CASSEDYEQYF	TGTGCCAGCAGCGAGGACTACGAGCAGTACTTC
TRBV10-1	TRBJ2-5	TRBD2	.	CASSESGVKTQYF	TGCGCCAGCAGTGAGAGCGGGGTAAAGACCCAGTACTTC
TRBV11-2	TRBJ2-7	.	.	CASSSGPKGYEQYF	TGTGCCAGCAGCTCAGGGCCAAAGGGGTACGAGCAGTACTTC
TRBV2	TRBJ2-1	TRBD1	once	CASSEGQGAYNEQFF	TGTGCCAGCAGTGAAGGACAGGGTGCCTACAATGAGCAGTTCTTC
TRBV19	TRBJ1-5	.	.	CASSIRLDQPQHF	TGTGCCAGTAGTATAAGGCTCGATCAGCCCCAGCATTTT
TRBV4-2	TRBJ2-7	TRBD2	.	CASSQDQLAGDEQYF	TGTGCCAGCAGCCAAGATCAACTAGCGGGAGACGAGCAGTACTTC
TRBV2	TRBJ2-1	.	.	CASSEAGLPRVNEQFF	TGTGCCAGCAGTGAAGCGGGACTCCCTAGGGTCAATGAGCAGTTCTTC
TRBV12-5	TRBJ2-1	.	.	CASGLAMNNEQFF	TGTGCTAGTGGTTTGGCCATGAACAATGAGCAGTTCTTC
TRBV3-1/TRBV3-2	TRBJ2-1	TRBD2	once	CASSQELSGSLGNEQFF	TGTGCCAGCAGCCAAGAACTTAGCGGGAGTTTAGGAAATGAGCAGTTCTTC
TRBV27	TRBJ2-7	TRBD2	.	CASTSGRSSYEQYF	TGTGCCAGCACGAGCGGGAGAAGTTCCTACGAGCAGTACTTC
TRBV5-1	TRBJ1-2	.	.	CASSPSPGANYGYTF	TGCGCCAGCAGCCCCAGCCCGGGGGCGAACTATGGCTACACCTTC
TRBV7-9	TRBJ1-4	.	.	CASSLRLGTNEKLFF	TGTGCCAGCAGTTTGAGACTTGGAACTAATGAAAAACTGTTTTTT
TRBV15	TRBJ2-7	.	.	CATSQSRAVTYEQYF	TGTGCCACCAGCCAAAGCCGGGCGGTAACCTACGAGCAGTACTTC
TRBV25-1	TRBJ2-7	.	.	CASSKGQGSYEQYF	TGTGCCAGCAGTAAGGGCCAGGGATCCTACGAGCAGTACTTC
TRBV3-1/TRBV3-2	TRBJ2-3	TRBD2	.	CASSQDLLAGGSDTQYF	TGTGCCAGCAGCCAAGATCTACTAGCGGGAGGGTCAGATACGCAGTATTTT
TRBV10-2	TRBJ1-5	.	.	CASRGDSNQPQHF	TGCGCCAGCAGAGGGGATAGCAATCAGCCCCAGCATTTT
TRBV4-2	TRBJ2-3	TRBD2	once	CASSQGGGSPDTQYF	TGTGCCAGCAGCCAAGGGGGCGGGAGCCCAGATACGCAGTATTTT
TRBV30	TRBJ2-7	.	.	CAWSRGYEQYF	TGTGCCTGGAGCAGGGGCTACGAGCAGTACTTC
TRBV7-2	TRBJ2-1	TRBD2	.	CASSLVGGPSEQFF	TGTGCCAGCAGCTTAGTGGGAGGGCCAAGTGAGCAGTTCTTC
TRBV11-3	TRBJ1-1	.	.	CASSLDGRATFF	TGTGCCAGCAGCTTAGACGGCAGGGCGACTTTCTTT
TRBV19	TRBJ2-3	.	.	CASSGKTNTQYF	TGTGCCAGTAGTGGGAAAACCAATACGCAGTATTTT